Listed below are T cell receptor beta chains from one sample, sequenced in a study of CD8 T cells in ankylosing spondylitis. TCRdb passed the 5' RACE reads through MiXCR, listing each CDR3 protein once. The sample contains about 160,000 distinct CDR3 sequences, 9.8% of which appear only once. Sequenced material: blood, either unsorted or a sorted T cell fraction (not recorded which). These receptors originate from a female donor with ankylosing spondylitis or in good health (not recorded which). CDR3s include the opening cysteine and the closing phenylalanine or tryptophan. D genes are given only for firm matches. A clone size is listed for some rows: how often the clone was seen (once, few, many), or a class if it is expanded.

size: many; D: TRBD2; V: TRBV9; J: TRBJ2-7; length: 14; DNA: TGTGCCAGCAGCGTAGCGGGAGGCACCTACGAGCAGTACTTC; CDR3: CASSVAGGTYEQYF
size: few; D: TRBD1; V: TRBV4-1; J: TRBJ2-2; length: 16; DNA: TGCGCCAGCAGCCCAGTTTCAGGGACAGGGTCCGGGGAGCTGTTTTTT; CDR3: CASSPVSGTGSGELFF
size: few; D: .; V: TRBV20-1; J: TRBJ2-2; length: 13; DNA: TGCAGTGCTAGACAGGGTGGGTCCGGGGAGCTGTTTTTT; CDR3: CSARQGGSGELFF
size: many; D: TRBD2; V: TRBV27; J: TRBJ2-5; length: 15; DNA: TGTGCCAGCAGTTCTAGCGGGAGAGGGGGAGAGACCCAGTACTTC; CDR3: CASSSSGRGGETQYF
size: .; D: TRBD2; V: TRBV7-2; J: TRBJ2-3; length: 15; DNA: TGTGCCAGCAGCTTTAATAGCGGGACTACAGATACGCAGTATTTT; CDR3: CASSFNSGTTDTQYF
size: many; D: .; V: TRBV7-9; J: TRBJ2-1; length: 14; DNA: TGTGCCAGCAGCTCTCTAGGGCGCTACAATGAGCAGTTCTTC; CDR3: CASSSLGRYNEQFF
size: many; D: .; V: TRBV12-3/TRBV12-4; J: TRBJ2-5; length: 13; DNA: TGTGCCAGCAGTTTATGGGGGGCAGAGACCCAGTACTTC; CDR3: CASSLWGAETQYF
size: .; D: .; V: TRBV7-2; J: TRBJ1-3; length: 14; DNA: TGTGCCAGCAGCTACCGAGGGGCTGGAAACACCATATATTTT; CDR3: CASSYRGAGNTIYF
size: many; D: .; V: TRBV7-2; J: TRBJ2-7; length: 15; DNA: TGTGCCAGCCAACCGAAGGGACCCGAGGGATACGAGCAGTACTTC; CDR3: CASQPKGPEGYEQYF
size: .; D: .; V: TRBV6-2/TRBV6-3; J: TRBJ1-2; length: 14; DNA: TGTGCCAGCAGTTACGGGATCCTGACCTATGGCTACACCTTC; CDR3: CASSYGILTYGYTF
size: many; D: .; V: TRBV6-5; J: TRBJ1-4; length: 14; DNA: TGTGCCAGCAGACAGGGAGGGGTGGGCGAAAAACTGTTTTTT; CDR3: CASRQGGVGEKLFF
size: few; D: .; V: TRBV9; J: TRBJ1-2; length: 12; DNA: TGTGCCAGCAGCGCTGCCACCACCGGCTACACCTTC; CDR3: CASSAATTGYTF
size: few; D: .; V: TRBV6-5; J: TRBJ2-3; length: 14; DNA: TGTGCCAGCAGTTACGCAGGGGCGGAAGATACGCAGTATTTT; CDR3: CASSYAGAEDTQYF
size: .; D: TRBD2; V: TRBV7-2; J: TRBJ2-1; length: 12; DNA: TGTGCCAGCAGCCCCGGCCCAGCGGGGCTGTTCTTC; CDR3: CASSPGPAGLFF
size: few; D: .; V: TRBV6-5; J: TRBJ2-3; length: 14; DNA: TGTGCCAGCAGTTACGGGGCGGGCACAGATACGCAGTATTTT; CDR3: CASSYGAGTDTQYF
size: .; D: .; V: TRBV28; J: TRBJ2-7; length: 14; DNA: TGTGCCAGCAGTTTCCCAAGCGGCTCCTACGAGCAGTACTTC; CDR3: CASSFPSGSYEQYF
size: .; D: .; V: TRBV24-1; J: TRBJ2-7; length: 17; DNA: TGTGCCACCAGTGATTTGCACCAGGGGCCTTACTCCTACGAGCAGTACTTC; CDR3: CATSDLHQGPYSYEQYF
size: few; D: .; V: TRBV7-9; J: TRBJ2-3; length: 14; DNA: TGTGCCAGCAGCGTCAGGGGGGGTAGAGATACGCAGTATTTT; CDR3: CASSVRGGRDTQYF
size: many; D: TRBD2; V: TRBV20-1; J: TRBJ2-2; length: 13; DNA: TGCAGTGCTAGCGAGCGGGAGCCCGGGGAGCTGTTTTTT; CDR3: CSASEREPGELFF
size: .; D: .; V: TRBV5-1; J: TRBJ1-1; length: 14; DNA: TGCGCCAGCAGCTTTTCGGGGGGGGACACTGAAGCTTTCTTT; CDR3: CASSFSGGDTEAFF
size: .; D: TRBD2; V: TRBV3-1; J: TRBJ2-7; length: 16; DNA: TGTGCCAGCAGCCAAGATATTGCTAGCGGGGCCTACGAGCAGTACTTC; CDR3: CASSQDIASGAYEQYF
size: .; D: .; V: TRBV4-3; J: TRBJ2-1; length: 15; DNA: TGCGCCAGCAGCCGAGGGGTTACACTAGCTAATGAGCAGTTCTTC; CDR3: CASSRGVTLANEQFF
size: many; D: .; V: TRBV27; J: TRBJ2-2; length: 16; DNA: TGTGCCAGCAGTCCCCCTCAAGCACTGAACACCGGGGAGCTGTTTTTT; CDR3: CASSPPQALNTGELFF
size: few; D: TRBD2; V: TRBV24-1; J: TRBJ2-4; length: 16; DNA: TGTGCCACCAGGCCGGGGGGTGAATTAGCCAAAAACATTCAGTACTTC; CDR3: CATRPGGELAKNIQYF
size: .; D: .; V: TRBV9; J: TRBJ1-1; length: 13; DNA: TGTGCCAGCAGCGTCACTGCGGGCGCTGAAGCTTTCTTT; CDR3: CASSVTAGAEAFF
size: many; D: .; V: TRBV9; J: TRBJ2-1; length: 15; DNA: TGTGCCAGCAGCGGAGGGTATCCGCGATACAATGAGCAGTTCTTC; CDR3: CASSGGYPRYNEQFF
size: few; D: .; V: TRBV10-2; J: TRBJ1-5; length: 14; DNA: TGCGCCAGCAGTGACAGGGGCCGCAATCAGCCCCAGCATTTT; CDR3: CASSDRGRNQPQHF